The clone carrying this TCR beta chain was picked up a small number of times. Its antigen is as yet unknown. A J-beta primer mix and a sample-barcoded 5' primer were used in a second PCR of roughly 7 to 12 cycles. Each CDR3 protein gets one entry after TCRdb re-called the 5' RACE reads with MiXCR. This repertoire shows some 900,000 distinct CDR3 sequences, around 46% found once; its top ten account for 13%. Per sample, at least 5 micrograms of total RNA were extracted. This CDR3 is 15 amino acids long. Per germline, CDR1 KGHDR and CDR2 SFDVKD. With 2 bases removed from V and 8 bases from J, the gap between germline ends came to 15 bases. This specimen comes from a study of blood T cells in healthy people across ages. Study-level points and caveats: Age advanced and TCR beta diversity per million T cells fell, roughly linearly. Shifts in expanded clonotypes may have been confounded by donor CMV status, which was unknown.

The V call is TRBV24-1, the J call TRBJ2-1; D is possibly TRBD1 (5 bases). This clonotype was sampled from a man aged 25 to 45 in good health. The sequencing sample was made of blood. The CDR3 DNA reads TGTGCCACCAGTGATTCGCGACCAGGGCGGTATGAGCAGTTCTTC. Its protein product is CATSDSRPGRYEQFF.